What follows describes a single T cell receptor (beta chain). Its matching antigen is unknown. The sample is drawn from a study of cytomegalovirus exposure and HLA in healthy donors. Primers for the PCR totalled 60 Vbeta and 13 Jbeta. Only in-frame clones appear in the TCRdb table, and some are missing; sequencing was by immunoSEQ multiplex PCR. The data hold over 150,000 clones, with approximately 80% observed a single time. Study findings and constraints: Presence/absence analyses treated sequencing depth as roughly uniform across donors.

The CDR3 loop spans 16 amino acids. V trimming: 0 bases; J trimming: 4 bases; junction bases outside the gene matches: 6. Germline V lookup: CDR1 MGHRA, CDR2 YSYEKL. Sequenced sample: PBMCs. The clonotype comes from a woman in her 50s in good health and CMV-seronegative. The chain has TRBV4-1 and TRBJ2-1, with 7 bases identical to TRBD2. CDR3 DNA: TGCGCCAGCAGCCAAGAAGCCCCGGGGGGATACAATGAGCAGTTCTTC. Protein sequence: CASSQEAPGGYNEQFF.